This T cell receptor beta chain was sequenced for a study of CXCR3-negative and CXCR3-positive naive CD8 T cells. Turning to the study itself: For each library, about 1.5 +/- 0.3 million TRB reads were obtained, about 135 million in total. The study, taken as a whole, reports: Diversity proved comparably high across both naive subsets and much lower in memory CD8+ cells.

Germline V gene sequence: CDR1 DFQATT, CDR2 SNEGSKA (reference sequence). This CDR3 has 14 amino acids. Via 5' RACE with UMI labels, TRB cDNA libraries were prepared. TCRdb reworked the 5' RACE reads into one entry per CDR3 protein, no DNA. The sample holds about 130,000 distinct CDR3 sequences. With regard to this clonotype: Its antigen is still unknown.

This clonotype was sampled from a human donor in good health. Some clones in this sample may be carry-over from other donors' samples. The chain couples TRBV20-1 to TRBJ2-1. Sequenced sample: naive CXCR3- CD8+ T cells from blood. Stated subset: CD45RO-CCR7+CD27+CD95- naive CD8+ T cells lacking CXCR3 (TNR3-). The CDR3 sequence: CSARSGSPYNEQFF.